This entry is about one TCR beta chain. The target antigen is unknown. These data originate in a study of cytomegalovirus exposure and HLA in healthy donors. Across the whole study: HLA-typed donors were the source of 80 million to 90 million unique TCRs, which an early data release held.

Germline CDR1 is MNHEY and CDR2 is SMNVEV (reference sequence). J lost 2 bases, V lost 5 bases, and 8 bases had no gene match. This CDR3 has 15 amino acids. Study conclusions and caveats: The authors later linked a missense DCLRE1C variant to TCR beta V- and J-gene trimming. According to the study, approximately 150 TCR beta chains were cytomegalovirus-associated. TCR beta sequences reportedly predicted the HLA-A and HLA-B alleles of most subjects accurately.

Amplification used 60 Vbeta primers and 13 Jbeta primers. Clones were sequenced by immunoSEQ multiplex PCR, and TCRdb holds only the in-frame ones, with some missing. Counted here are 55,000 to 75,000 clones, around 72% occurring once; the ten biggest clones make up approximately 7%. J is TRBJ2-7 and V is TRBV27, with 8 nucleotides matching TRBD2. The receptor's source is a woman in her twenties or thirties in good health and CMV-seropositive. Sequenced material: PBMCs. The DNA for the CDR3 is TGTGCCAGCAGTACTAGCGGCCCCGGCGCCTACGAGCAGTACTTC. This translates into CASSTSGPGAYEQYF.